Listed here are 14 T cell receptor beta chains from one sample, sequenced in a study of identical twins (dated by TCRdb to about 2016). Libraries were prepared through 5' RACE. TCRdb lists the instrument as Illumina HiSeq 2000. The public reads were reanalyzed by TCRdb: fastp trimming at Q25, MiXCR alignment, in-frame beta chains only. A single entry per CDR3 protein holds the most common genes and DNA from its merged rows. The sample includes roughly 240,000 distinct CDR3 sequences, with roughly 7% observed a single time. About 3.6% of the sample is held by the ten biggest clonotypes. These data were also reused for a study on yellow fever vaccine responses in identical twins.

The sequencing input was memory (CD45RO+) T cells sorted from blood. This specimen's cell subset or site label, interpreted: CD45RO+ enriched T cells. These receptors came from a woman in her late teens or twenties in good health.

This clonotype has a count of ten or more. This sequence joins TRBV20-1 and TRBJ2-1; D assignment may be TRBD1 or TRBD2 (5 bases each). The CDR3 covers 15 residues. Germline loops: CDR1 DFQATT, CDR2 SNEGSKA (reference sequence). Trimming shortened V by 6 bases and J by 0 bases, and 15 bases separated the two germline ends. CDR3 in amino acids: CSALDTRDSYNEQFF. The DNA for the CDR3 is TGCAGTGCATTGGACACCCGGGACTCCTACAATGAGCAGTTCTTC.

The genes are TRBV7-8 and TRBJ1-6; TRBD1 might be the D (5 bases). The V end lost 4 bases, the J end lost 3 bases, and 10 bases lay between the germline ends. Germline V gene data show CDR1 as SGHVS and CDR2 as FQNEAQ. This CDR3 region has 15 residues. Here the CDR3 reads CASSYGAYYNSPLHF. The CDR3 DNA reads as TGTGCCAGCAGCTATGGGGCTTACTATAATTCACCCCTCCACTTT.

This clonotype was seen ten or more times. V and J are TRBV2 and TRBJ2-5; 7 nucleotides align to TRBD2. The CDR3 runs 14 residues. Germline CDR1 and CDR2: SNHLY and FYNNEI. V lost 6 bases, J lost 3 bases, and 7 bases stayed unmatched. For the CDR3, the DNA is TGTGCCAGCAGCCCGGTTCGGGGGGAAGAGACCCAGTACTTC. Its protein product is CASSPVRGEETQYF.

The rearrangement uses TRBV28 and TRBJ1-2, with D possibly being TRBD1 (6 bases). Trimming removed 6 bases from V and 2 bases from J, with 19 bases in between. Germline CDR1 MDHEN, CDR2 SYDVKM. The CDR3 spans 16 residues. The CDR3 DNA follows: TGTGCCAGCAGACAACAAACAGGGATCGGAAACTATGGCTACACCTTC. It encodes CASRQQTGIGNYGYTF.

This clonotype was observed a few times. The chain combines TRBV11-3 with TRBJ1-1, with D unresolved. V lost 5 bases and J 8 bases, leaving 12 bases between the germline ends. CDR1 SGHNT and CDR2 YENEEA come from the germline V gene. CDR3 length equals 12 residues. The CDR3 nucleotides read TGTGCCAGCAGCCGTAACGTCGGGGAAGCTTTCTTT. This encodes CASSRNVGEAFF.

The chain employs TRBV10-3 and TRBJ2-1; maybe TRBD2 (6 bases). V lost 3 bases and J 10 bases, leaving 16 bases between the germline ends. Per germline, CDR1 ENHRY and CDR2 SYGVKD. This CDR3 is 14 amino acids long. The CDR3 region has the DNA TGTGCCATCAGTGAAGTGGGAGGAAGTAGGGAGCAGTTCTTC. Residues: CAISEVGGSREQFF.

The gene calls are TRBV5-1 and TRBJ2-5; a weak D match, TRBD2 (6 bases). The CDR3 is made up of 15 amino acids. Trimming took off 0 bases at V and 5 bases at J, with 14 bases between the two ends. Germline assignment: CDR1 SGHRS and CDR2 YFSETQ. The CDR3 coding sequence is TGCGCCAGCAGCTTGGGCTCTTCCGGAGGGGAGACCCAGTACTTC. The encoded protein is CASSLGSSGGETQYF.

This sequence joins TRBV20-1 and TRBJ2-1, with a weak D call TRBD2 (6 bases). Germline assignment: CDR1 DFQATT and CDR2 SNEGSKA (reference sequence). The CDR3 is 16 residues long. Trimming removed 3 bases at V and 4 bases at J, with 19 bases between. In nucleotides, the CDR3 is TGCAGTGCTAGGGGGATGGAGGGGCCCGAGTACAATGAGCAGTTCTTC. This sequence encodes CSARGMEGPEYNEQFF.

This clonotype was seen ten or more times. J is TRBJ2-5 and V is TRBV3-1; possible D gene TRBD2, 6 bases. Trimming stripped 0 bases from V and 4 bases from J, with 12 bases between. Germline V gene data show CDR1 as LGHDT and CDR2 as YNNKEL (reference sequence). The CDR3 consists of 15 residues. CDR3 region: CASSQEGGRGETQYF. DNA of the CDR3: TGTGCCAGCAGCCAAGAGGGAGGAAGAGGAGAGACCCAGTACTTC.

The chain recombines TRBV2 with TRBJ1-5; D unresolved. Germline CDR1 and CDR2: SNHLY and FYNNEI. The CDR3 consists of 11 residues. V dropped 2 bases and J dropped 9 bases, with 5 bases sitting between them. The CDR3, as DNA: TGTGCCAGCAGTGAACGAGGGCCCCAGCATTTT. Translated: CASSERGPQHF.

This clonotype was found a few times. The gene calls are TRBV5-1 and TRBJ1-2, with TRBD1 identical over 7 bases. CDR3 length: 14 residues. The germline gives CDR1 SGHRS, CDR2 YFSETQ. Germline trimming cut 0 bases from V and 5 bases from J; bases unmatched to any gene: 4. This CDR3 is CASSLASGGYGYTF. The CDR3 DNA is TGCGCCAGCAGCTTGGCGTCAGGGGGATATGGCTACACCTTC. The full variable domain, in which reference TRBV5-1 and TRBJ1-2 provide the parts outside the CDR3, is KAGVTQTPRYLIKTRGQQVTLSCSPISGHRSVSWYQQTPGQGLQFLFEYFSETQRNKGNFPGRFSGRQFSNSRSEMNVSTLELGDSALYLCASSLASGGYGYTFGSGTRLTVV.

This sequence joins TRBV2 and TRBJ2-2; a possible D gene is TRBD1 (7 bases). This CDR3 spans 14 amino acids. V was clipped by 7 bases and J by 7 bases, with 16 bases between them. CDR1 SNHLY and CDR2 FYNNEI come from the germline V gene. The DNA of the CDR3 is TGTGCCAGCAACGCCGGGACAGCGGGCGGGGAGCTGTTTTTT. Protein: CASNAGTAGGELFF.

The gene calls are TRBV20-1 and TRBJ2-3; D may correspond to TRBD1 or TRBD2 (5 bases each). Germline CDR1 and CDR2: DFQATT and SNEGSKA (reference sequence). This CDR3 is built from 11 residues. In DNA, the CDR3 is TGCAGAACCGGGGCAACAGATACGCAGTATTTT. It encodes CRTGATDTQYF.

This clonotype has more than one count but fewer than ten. The chain combines TRBV5-1 with TRBJ2-5; the D call may be TRBD1 or TRBD2 (6 bases each). Trimming cost V 1 base and J 3 bases, with 13 bases left between them. There are 15 residues in the CDR3. Germline V CDR1 and CDR2: SGHRS, YFSETQ. Here the CDR3 reads CASSLTGGREETQYF. Written as DNA, the CDR3 is TGCGCCAGCAGCTTGACCGGGGGCCGGGAAGAGACCCAGTACTTC.